The 17 T cell receptor beta chains presented below share a single source sample, sequenced in a study of T cells in Graves' hyperthyroidism and ophthalmopathy. What was amplified from RNA transcripts were TCR beta CDR3 regions. HTBI primers were the set used in a first-round RT-PCR of the TCR CDR3. Using its own MiXCR run on the multiplex PCR reads, TCRdb lists one record per CDR3 protein. The sample carries roughly 800,000 distinct CDR3 sequences, 38% recorded once. Sequenced material: blood. The source of these receptors is a man aged 18 to 30 with Graves' hyperthyroidism.

With respect to this clonotype: This clone may be a read error of a much larger clone one base away. The CDR3 here is CASRLRRGLYGYTF. CDR3 coding DNA: TGTGCCAGCAGACTCCGGCGAGGGCTCTATGGCTACACCTTC. V gene TRBV6-5 combines with J gene TRBJ1-2; D is uncertain. Trimming removed 6 bases from V and 4 bases from J, with 15 bases in between. The CDR3 has 14 amino acids. CDR1 and CDR2 (germline): MNHEY, SVGAGI.

As to this clonotype: This sequence may be a read error, since a much larger clone differs from it by one base. V gene TRBV10-3 combines with J gene TRBJ1-5, with D uncertain. Germline lookup yields CDR1 ENHRY and CDR2 SYGVKD. V was trimmed by 3 bases and J by 4 bases, leaving 7 bases between them. CDR3 length: 13 residues. The CDR3 region has the DNA TGTGCCATCAGTGATACCCTTAATCAGCCCCAGCATTTT. This encodes CAISDTLNQPQHF.

This clonotype came up many times. The J gene is TRBJ2-7, the V gene TRBV7-2; no clear D. This CDR3 spans 14 amino acids. Trimming removed 2 bases at V and 2 bases at J, with 10 bases between. Germline values: CDR1 SGHTA, CDR2 FQGNSA. The CDR3 protein is CASSLWELTYEQYF. Written as DNA, the CDR3 is TGTGCCAGCAGCTTATGGGAACTAACCTACGAGCAGTACTTC.

Many counts were recorded for this clonotype. V gene TRBV24-1 combines with J gene TRBJ2-2; D unresolved. This CDR3 contains 12 residues. The V end lost 12 bases, the J end lost 7 bases, and 14 bases lay between the germline ends. Germline CDR1 reads KGHDR; CDR2 reads SFDVKD. CDR3 sequence (DNA): TGTGCCGTTGGGTCTTTGGGCGGGGAGCTGTTTTTT. Translating gives CAVGSLGGELFF.

Turning to this clonotype: Given a much more abundant clone one base away, this may be a read error. The V gene is TRBV7-2, the J gene TRBJ2-5; D is unclear. V dropped 4 bases and J dropped 2 bases, with 11 bases sitting between them. The CDR3 totals 14 residues. Looked up from germline, CDR1 is SGHTA and CDR2 is FQGNSA. The CDR3 loop is CASSSGRGQETQYF. The CDR3 DNA is TGTGCCAGCAGCTCAGGTCGAGGACAAGAGACCCAGTACTTC. Drawing the rest from reference TRBV7-2 and TRBJ2-5, the complete variable domain is GAGVSQSPSNKVTEKGKDVELRCDPISGHTALYWYRQSLGQGLEFLIYFQGNSAPDKSGLPSDRFSAERTGGSVSTLTIQRTQQEDSAVYLCASSSGRGQETQYFGPGTRLLVL.

The chain links TRBV25-1 to TRBJ2-7; 10 bases align to TRBD1. Trimming at V came to 5 bases and at J to 3 bases, leaving 7 bases not matched to a gene. The CDR3 runs 15 residues. CDR1 is MGHDK and CDR2 is SYGVNS in the germline V gene. This CDR3 reads CASSYHRDRGYEQYF. The CDR3 nucleotides are TGTGCCAGCAGTTACCACCGGGACAGGGGCTACGAGCAGTACTTC.

The chain couples TRBV2 to TRBJ2-3; D remains ambiguous. The V and J ends lost 1 base and 2 bases respectively, with 10 bases between them. This CDR3 spans 15 amino acids. From germline, CDR1 is SNHLY and CDR2 FYNNEI. CDR3 sequence (DNA): TGTGCCAGCAGTGAAGAGGGCACCTACACAGATACGCAGTATTTT. It translates to CASSEEGTYTDTQYF.

This clonotype was found many times. The chain joins TRBV15 to TRBJ2-5; 9 bases match TRBD1. The CDR3 covers 15 residues. CDR1 and CDR2 from the germline V gene are LNHNV and YYDKDF (reference sequence). Trimming removed 2 bases from V and 5 bases from J; junction bases left unmatched: 6. The CDR3 protein is CATSRPGQGRETQYF. DNA of the CDR3: TGTGCCACCAGCAGACCCGGACAGGGGAGGGAGACCCAGTACTTC.

The chain links TRBV10-3 to TRBJ1-3; D gene ambiguous. Germline V gene sequence: CDR1 ENHRY, CDR2 SYGVKD. The CDR3 is 13 amino acids. Trimming left V 10 bases short and J 4 bases short, with 14 bases between. CDR3 bases: TGTGCCAGCAGACCCGAGTACGGAAACACCATATATTTT. Translated, it gives CASRPEYGNTIYF.

The gene calls are TRBV11-1 and TRBJ1-1, with TRBD1 identical over 8 bases. This CDR3 spans 14 amino acids. The V gene's germline CDR1 is SGHAT and CDR2 FQDESV (reference sequence). J gave up 6 bases and V 5 bases, and 8 bases lay outside the gene matches. In DNA, the CDR3 is TGTGCCAGCAGCCCGGGACAGGCGGTAGCTGAAGCTTTCTTT. This gives the protein CASSPGQAVAEAFF.

This chain connects TRBV6-2 or TRBV6-3 to TRBJ1-5; 10 positions match TRBD1. Trimming at V came to 10 bases and at J to 7 bases, leaving 10 bases not matched to a gene. CDR3 size: 14 residues. The germline V gene encodes CDR1 MNHEY and CDR2 SVGEGT. The CDR3 sequence is CATGTGDIQQPQHF. The CDR3 coding sequence is TGTGCCACCGGGACAGGGGACATTCAACAGCCCCAGCATTTT.

This clonotype was counted only a few times. The CDR3 region has the DNA TGCGCCAGCAGCTTGGGTGGGCCTAGACAAGCTTTCTTT. Translating gives CASSLGGPRQAFF. V gene TRBV5-1 combines with J gene TRBJ1-1, with D unresolved. Germline V gene data show CDR1 as SGHRS and CDR2 as YFSETQ. V was shortened by 0 bases and J by 9 bases, with 12 bases between the two germline ends. The CDR3 is 13 amino acids. Full variable domain (remainder filled in from reference TRBV5-1 and TRBJ1-1): KAGVTQTPRYLIKTRGQQVTLSCSPISGHRSVSWYQQTPGQGLQFLFEYFSETQRNKGNFPGRFSGRQFSNSRSEMNVSTLELGDSALYLCASSLGGPRQAFFGQGTRLTVV.

Notes on this clonotype: The conserved closing phenylalanine or tryptophan is absent in this CDR3, likely reflecting a read error. The chain is built from TRBV7-2 and TRBJ1-6; no reliable D call. The CDR3 has 12 residues. Per germline, CDR1 SGHTA and CDR2 FQGNSA. Trimming took off 6 bases at V and 4 bases at J, with 4 bases between the two ends. The CDR3 DNA sequence: TGTGCCAGCAGACTATATAATTCACCCCTCCACCTT. Its translation is CASRLYNSPLHL.

This clonotype came up a few times. The gene calls are TRBV5-6 and TRBJ2-7; no definite D call. The CDR3 is 12 residues long. The germline CDR1 and CDR2 sequences are SGHDT and YYEEEE. V lost 4 bases and J 1 base, leaving 6 bases between the germline ends. The CDR3 protein is CASSQASYEQYF. In DNA, the CDR3 is TGTGCCAGCAGCCAAGCTTCCTACGAGCAGTACTTC.

The chain joins TRBV6-5 to TRBJ1-3; D not certain. Germline V lookup: CDR1 MNHEY, CDR2 SVGAGI. The CDR3 has 17 residues. V was cut by 2 bases and J by 3 bases, with 17 bases left in between. The CDR3 DNA follows: TGTGCCAGCAGTTACACGCAGGATGTCGGAGGTGGAAACACCATATATTTT. Translation: CASSYTQDVGGGNTIYF.

This clonotype was detected only a few times. This sequence joins TRBV20-1 and TRBJ1-2, with TRBD1 identical over 11 bases. Germline loops: CDR1 DFQATT, CDR2 SNEGSKA (reference sequence). Trimming removed 6 bases from V and 5 bases from J; junction bases left unmatched: 20. The CDR3 extends over 18 amino acids. CDR3 sequence (DNA): TGCAGTGCCTTCCAAAGGGGACAGGGGGAGTACCTGCCTTATGGCTACACCTTC. Amino acid sequence: CSAFQRGQGEYLPYGYTF.

In this sample, this clonotype turned up a few times. The rearrangement uses TRBV7-8 and TRBJ2-7; 8 bases map to TRBD2. CDR3 length: 14 amino acids. With V trimmed by 5 bases and J by 6 bases, 9 bases remained unmatched. Germline V gene data show CDR1 as SGHVS and CDR2 as FQNEAQ. The CDR3 loop reads CASSRRLALGEQYF. In nucleotides, the CDR3 is TGTGCCAGCAGCCGTCGACTAGCGTTGGGCGAGCAGTACTTC.